This T cell receptor beta chain was retrieved from a study of CD8+CD57+ T cells in acquired aplastic anemia. On the study more broadly: Sorting CD4+ and CD8+ cells gave DNA averaging about 2.9 ug. Healthy donors gave some 10 million reads on average for CD4+ cells. Study results and caveats: About 28 sequences, all CD8+ CDR3, were shared between patients and controls.

V shed 4 bases and J 1 base; nucleotides not matched to a gene: 7. The CDR3 length is 15 residues. Germline V gives CDR1 SGHKS, CDR2 YYEKEE (reference sequence). TCR beta VDJ combinations and CDR3 sequences were profiled from genomic DNA. From the reads, TCRdb called clonotypes with MiXCR, one entry per CDR3 protein. This sample has a few hundred thousand distinct CDR3 sequences; around 60% occur once, and the top ten carry approximately 30%. A remark on this clonotype: Its specificity is not known.

This TCR derives from a human donor in good health. The sequenced material came from sorted CD4+, CD8+, or CD8+CD57+ T cells (not recorded which) from PBMCs. J is TRBJ2-7 and V is TRBV5-5; 8 bases fit TRBD1. The CDR3 reads CASSQDRGWSYEQYF. The CDR3 nucleotides read TGTGCCAGCAGCCAAGACAGGGGTTGGTCCTACGAGCAGTACTTC.